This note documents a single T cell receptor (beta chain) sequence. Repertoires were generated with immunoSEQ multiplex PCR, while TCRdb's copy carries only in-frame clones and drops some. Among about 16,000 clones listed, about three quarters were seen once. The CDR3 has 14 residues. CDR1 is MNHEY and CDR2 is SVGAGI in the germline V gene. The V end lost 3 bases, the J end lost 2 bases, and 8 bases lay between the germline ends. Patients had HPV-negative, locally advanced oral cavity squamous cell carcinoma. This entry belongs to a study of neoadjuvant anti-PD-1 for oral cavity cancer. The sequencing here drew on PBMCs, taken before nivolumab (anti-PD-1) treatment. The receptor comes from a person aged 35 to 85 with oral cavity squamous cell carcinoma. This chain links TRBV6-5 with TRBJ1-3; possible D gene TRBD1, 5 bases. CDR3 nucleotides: TGTGCCAGCAGTTATAGGGGTCCTGGAAACACCATATATTTT. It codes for CASSYRGPGNTIYF.